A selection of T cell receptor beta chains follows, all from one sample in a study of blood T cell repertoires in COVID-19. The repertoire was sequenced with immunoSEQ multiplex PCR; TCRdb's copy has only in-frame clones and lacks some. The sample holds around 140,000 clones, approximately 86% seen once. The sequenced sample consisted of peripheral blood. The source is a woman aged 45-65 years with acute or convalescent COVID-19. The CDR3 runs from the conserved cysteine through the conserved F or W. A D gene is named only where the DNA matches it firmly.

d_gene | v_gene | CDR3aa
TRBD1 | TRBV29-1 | CSVITTGQETQYF
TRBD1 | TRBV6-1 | CASSETPGQGGYGYTF
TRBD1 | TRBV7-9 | CASSSLKRDRGTHTIYF
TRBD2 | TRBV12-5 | CASGPPGGTSGGLEQYF
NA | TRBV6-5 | CASIEQGSGNTIYF
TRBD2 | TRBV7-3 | CASSLTSLAGTYRSYEQYF
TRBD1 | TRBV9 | CASSATPGQGYYGYTF
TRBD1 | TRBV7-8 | CASSSQGAYYGYTF
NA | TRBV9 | CASSVGLRNTGELFF
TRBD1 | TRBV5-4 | CASSAGTGVTEAFF
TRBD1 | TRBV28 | CASSFVRGREQYF
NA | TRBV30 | CAWSVRGAAYEQYF
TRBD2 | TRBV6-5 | CASRKAGAETQYF
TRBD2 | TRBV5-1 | CASSLLAGLTDTQYF
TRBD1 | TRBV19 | CASSIRTITGVELFF
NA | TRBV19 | CASSIDRGNTEAFF
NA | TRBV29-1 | CSVEQGGSEAFF
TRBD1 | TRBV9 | CASSVATDRPAYGYTF
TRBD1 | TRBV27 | CASSHGTGIEAFF
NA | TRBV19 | CASSMGQAGIHGYTF
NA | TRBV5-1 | CASSLLGNSGNEKLFF
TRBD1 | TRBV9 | CASSPGQGSMNSPLHF
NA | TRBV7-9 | CASSPEVSSYEQYF
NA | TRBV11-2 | CASSFGINTGELFF